This T cell receptor (beta chain) was captured in a study of regulatory T cells in long-lasting Graves disease. Study summary: Patients met the persistent Graves' disease definition after over 5 years of antithyroid drugs with positive TSH receptor antibodies. Study-level findings and limits: Relative to newly diagnosed Graves' patients, persistent ones had lower TCR diversity. The study found TRBV28, TRBJ1-2 and TRBJ2-5 favored in persistent disease.

This clonotype showed up just once. Its antigen remains unknown. According to the study, TCR beta libraries were built with iRepertoire HTBI primers and CDR3-region Arm-PCR. Original data processing: Throughout the samples, researchers identified 60 to 70 TRBV and approximately 15 TRBJ segments. TCRdb re-analysed the multiplex PCR reads in MiXCR, keeping a single row per CDR3 protein. These V and J calls are TCRdb output, not the study's own analysis. The sample records about 470,000 distinct CDR3 sequences, more than 20% being singletons. CDR3 length: 15 residues. With 5 bases removed from V and 7 bases from J, the gap between germline ends came to 17 bases. Germline V gene sequence: CDR1 LNHDA, CDR2 SQIVND (reference sequence). The time point was: persistent/refractory GD, antithyroid drugs over 5 years with positive TRAb. Preparation of the TCR library used RNA extracted from PBMCs.

Sequencing used peripheral blood mononuclear cells (PBMCs), obtained when the disease was refractory, from a patient treated with antithyroid drugs. J is TRBJ2-2 and V is TRBV19; D uncertain. The TCR was taken from a female donor with Graves disease. The CDR3 nucleotides read TGTGCCAGTAGTCAATACCTAGACGGTAACGGGGAGCTGTTTTTT. This translates into CASSQYLDGNGELFF. The full variable domain, in which reference TRBV19 and TRBJ2-2 provide the parts outside the CDR3, is DGGITQSPKYLFRKEGQNVTLSCEQNLNHDAMYWYRQDPGQGLRLIYYSQIVNDFQKGDIAEGYSVSREKKESFPLTVTSAQKNPTAFYLCASSQYLDGNGELFFGEGSRLTVL.